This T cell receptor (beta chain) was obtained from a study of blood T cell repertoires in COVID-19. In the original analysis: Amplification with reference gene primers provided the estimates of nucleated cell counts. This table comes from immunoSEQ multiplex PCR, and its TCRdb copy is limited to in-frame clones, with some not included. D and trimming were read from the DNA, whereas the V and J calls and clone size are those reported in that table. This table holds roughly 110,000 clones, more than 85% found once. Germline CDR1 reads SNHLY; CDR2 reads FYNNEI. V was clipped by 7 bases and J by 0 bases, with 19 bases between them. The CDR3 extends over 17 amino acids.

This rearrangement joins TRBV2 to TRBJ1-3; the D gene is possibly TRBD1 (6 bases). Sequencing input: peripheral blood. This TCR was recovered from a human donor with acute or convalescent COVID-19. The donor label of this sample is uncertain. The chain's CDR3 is CASKFVDSSISGNTIYF. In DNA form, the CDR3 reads TGTGCCAGCAAGTTTGTGGACAGTTCAATCTCTGGAAACACCATATATTTT.